This T cell receptor (beta chain) was captured by sequencing in a study of blood T cell repertoires in COVID-19. V was cut by 0 bases and J by 6 bases, with 11 bases left in between. Germline V gives CDR1 GTSNPN, CDR2 SVGIG (reference sequence). CDR3 length: 13 amino acids. Profiled with immunoSEQ multiplex PCR; TCRdb holds only in-frame clones, not every one. The sample holds 200,000 to 250,000 clones, around three quarters seen once. This clone has only a few counts. Sequencing input: peripheral blood. This chain uses TRBV30 with TRBJ1-1; D is ambiguous. The receptor's source is a woman in her 70s with acute or convalescent COVID-19. DNA of the CDR3: TGTGCCTGGAGTGTGGGGAGAGACGCTGAAGCTTTCTTT. This encodes CAWSVGRDAEAFF.